This entry is about one T cell receptor beta chain. This sample is drawn from a study of Ad26.COV2.S vaccination and SARS-CoV-2 variants. Looked up from germline, CDR1 is LGHNA and CDR2 is YSLEER. This CDR3 has 14 residues. After removal of 4 bases from V and 8 bases from J, the junction contained 6 bases not matched to a gene. Treatment reported: around 19 received Ad26.COV2.S at low or high dose, single or two shots; about 5 received placebo; per-sample allocation not given. The samples date from day 63 after the first vaccine or placebo injection. Within Boston, the person who donated was an adult of 18-55 years. Profiling relied on immunoSEQ multiplex PCR, and the TCRdb table lists in-frame clones only, not all of them. The table has fewer than 900,000 clones, approximately 88% seen once.

The material sequenced was peripheral blood, taken in a trial of Ad26.COV2.S vaccine versus placebo. J is TRBJ2-4 and V is TRBV4-3, with 9 bases matching TRBD1. The clonotype originates from a person between 18 and 59 years old who received the Ad26.COV2.S COVID-19 vaccine or a placebo. The CDR3: CASSPTGGSDIQYF. CDR3 nucleotides: TGCGCCAGCAGCCCAACAGGGGGCAGTGACATTCAGTACTTC.